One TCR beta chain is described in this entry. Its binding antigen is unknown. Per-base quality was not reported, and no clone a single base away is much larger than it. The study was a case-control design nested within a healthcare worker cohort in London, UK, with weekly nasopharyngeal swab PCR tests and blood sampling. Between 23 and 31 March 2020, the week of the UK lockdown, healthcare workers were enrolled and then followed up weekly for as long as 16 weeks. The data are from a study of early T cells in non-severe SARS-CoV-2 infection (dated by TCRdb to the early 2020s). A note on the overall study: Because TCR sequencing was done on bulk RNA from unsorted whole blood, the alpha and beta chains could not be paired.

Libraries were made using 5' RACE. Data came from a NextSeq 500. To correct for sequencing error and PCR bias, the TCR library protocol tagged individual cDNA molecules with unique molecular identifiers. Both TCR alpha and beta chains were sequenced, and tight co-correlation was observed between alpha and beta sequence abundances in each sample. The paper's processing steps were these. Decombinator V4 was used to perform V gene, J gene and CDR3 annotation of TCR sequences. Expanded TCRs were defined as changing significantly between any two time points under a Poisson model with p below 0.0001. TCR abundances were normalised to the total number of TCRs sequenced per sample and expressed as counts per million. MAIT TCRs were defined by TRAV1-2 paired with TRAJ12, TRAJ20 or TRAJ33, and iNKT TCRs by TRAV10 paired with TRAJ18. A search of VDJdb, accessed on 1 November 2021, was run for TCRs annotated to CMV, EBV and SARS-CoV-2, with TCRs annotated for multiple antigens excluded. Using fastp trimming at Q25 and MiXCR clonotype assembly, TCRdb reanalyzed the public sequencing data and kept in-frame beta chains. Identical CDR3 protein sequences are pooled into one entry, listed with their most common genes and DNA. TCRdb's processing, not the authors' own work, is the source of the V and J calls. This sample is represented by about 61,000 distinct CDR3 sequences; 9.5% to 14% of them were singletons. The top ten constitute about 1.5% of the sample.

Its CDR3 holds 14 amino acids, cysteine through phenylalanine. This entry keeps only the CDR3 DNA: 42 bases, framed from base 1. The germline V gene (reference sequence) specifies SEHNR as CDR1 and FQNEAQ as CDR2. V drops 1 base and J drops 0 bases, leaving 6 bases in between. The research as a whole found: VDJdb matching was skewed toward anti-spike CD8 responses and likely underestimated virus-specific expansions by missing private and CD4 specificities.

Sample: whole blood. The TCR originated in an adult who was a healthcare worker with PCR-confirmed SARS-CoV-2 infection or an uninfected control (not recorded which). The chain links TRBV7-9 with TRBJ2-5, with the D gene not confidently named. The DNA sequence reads TGTGCCAGCAGCTTAGGACGGTACCAAGAGACCCAGTACTTC. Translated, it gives CASSLGRYQETQYF.